Here is one T cell receptor beta chain with its context. Its antigen is undetermined. This sample is drawn from a study of human T cells and chemical hapten exposure. Time point noted: patch test 3, about 24 weeks after DPC sensitization. Treatment specified: therapeutic diphenylcyclopropenone sensitization with weekly scalp DPC. The CDR3 consists of 16 residues. The germline V gene encodes CDR1 MGHRA and CDR2 YSYEKL. Losses at the gene ends were 4 bases for V and 5 bases for J; bases not matched to a gene: 8. Original analysis: Approximately 100,000 TCRs per sample was the median, with a range of roughly 23,224 to 750,000. TCRdb independently ran MiXCR on the RACE reads; one entry per CDR3 protein. The V and J calls here are based on TCRdb, not the publication. This repertoire shows approximately 97,000 distinct CDR3 sequences, around 25% found once; its top ten account for over 9%. Study-level points and caveats: No alteration of TCRs above 1 in 1000 frequency was seen with DPC sensitization.

The input for sequencing was whole blood, taken in connection with sensitization to the hapten diphenylcyclopropenone (DPC). The rearrangement joins TRBV4-1 to TRBJ2-5, with TRBD2 matching over 12 bases. This receptor was identified in a man aged 35 to 55 with alopecia areata. Some clones in this sample may be carry-over from other donors' samples. The CDR3 DNA reads TGCGCCAGCAGCCCCATAGGACTAGCGGGAAGTGAGACCCAGTACTTC. Residues: CASSPIGLAGSETQYF.